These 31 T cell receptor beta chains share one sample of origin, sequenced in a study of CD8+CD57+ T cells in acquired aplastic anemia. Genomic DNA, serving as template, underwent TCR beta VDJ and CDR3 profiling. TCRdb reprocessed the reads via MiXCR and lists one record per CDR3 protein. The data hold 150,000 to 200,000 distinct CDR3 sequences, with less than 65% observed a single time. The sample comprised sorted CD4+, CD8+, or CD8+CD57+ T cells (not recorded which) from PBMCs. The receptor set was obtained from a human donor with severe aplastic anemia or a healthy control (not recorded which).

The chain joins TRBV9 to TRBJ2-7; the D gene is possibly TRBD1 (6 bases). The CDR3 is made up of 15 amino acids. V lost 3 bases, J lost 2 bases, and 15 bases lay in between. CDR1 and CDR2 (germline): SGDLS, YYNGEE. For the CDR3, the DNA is TGTGCCAGCAGCGCCGGAAACAGGGCGGCCTACGAGCAGTACTTC. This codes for CASSAGNRAAYEQYF.

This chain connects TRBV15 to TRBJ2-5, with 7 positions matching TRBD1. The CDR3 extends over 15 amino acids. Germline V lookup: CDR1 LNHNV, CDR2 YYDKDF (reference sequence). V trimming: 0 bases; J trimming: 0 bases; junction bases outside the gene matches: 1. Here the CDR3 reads CATSREDRDQETQYF. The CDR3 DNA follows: TGTGCCACCAGCAGAGAAGACAGGGACCAAGAGACCCAGTACTTC.

The CDR3 reads CATSAGTGGTDTQYF. The CDR3 DNA sequence: TGTGCCACCAGTGCCGGGACAGGGGGCACAGATACGCAGTATTTT. The rearrangement uses TRBV24-1 and TRBJ2-3; 10 bases line up with TRBD1. This CDR3 comprises 15 residues. Per the germline V gene, CDR1 is KGHDR and CDR2 is SFDVKD. V lost 5 bases to trimming and J lost 1 base; unmatched junction nucleotides: 2.

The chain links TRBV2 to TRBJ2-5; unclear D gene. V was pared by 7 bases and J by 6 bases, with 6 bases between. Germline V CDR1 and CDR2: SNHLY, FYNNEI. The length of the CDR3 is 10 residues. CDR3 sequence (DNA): TGTGCCAGCACGGTCCAGACCCAGTACTTC. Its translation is CASTVQTQYF.

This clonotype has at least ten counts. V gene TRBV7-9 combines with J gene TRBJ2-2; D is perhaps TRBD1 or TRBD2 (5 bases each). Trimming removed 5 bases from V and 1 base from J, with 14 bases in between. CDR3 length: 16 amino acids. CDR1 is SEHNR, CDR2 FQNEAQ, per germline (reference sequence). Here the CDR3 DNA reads TGTGCCAGCAGCCCCAGGTTGGGGGTGAACACCGGGGAGCTGTTTTTT. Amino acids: CASSPRLGVNTGELFF.

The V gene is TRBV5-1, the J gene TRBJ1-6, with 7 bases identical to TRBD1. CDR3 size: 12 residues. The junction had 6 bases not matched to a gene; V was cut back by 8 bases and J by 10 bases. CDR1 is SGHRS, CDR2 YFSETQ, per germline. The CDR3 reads CASATGQSPLHF. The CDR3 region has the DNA TGCGCCAGTGCGACAGGGCAATCACCCCTCCACTTT.

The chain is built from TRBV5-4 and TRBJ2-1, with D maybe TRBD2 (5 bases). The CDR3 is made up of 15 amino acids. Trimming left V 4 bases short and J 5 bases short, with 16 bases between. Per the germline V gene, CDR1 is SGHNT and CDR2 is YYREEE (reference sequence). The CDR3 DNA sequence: TGTGCCAGCAGCCCGAGTCTGGGAGTTCACAATGAGCAGTTCTTC. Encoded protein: CASSPSLGVHNEQFF.

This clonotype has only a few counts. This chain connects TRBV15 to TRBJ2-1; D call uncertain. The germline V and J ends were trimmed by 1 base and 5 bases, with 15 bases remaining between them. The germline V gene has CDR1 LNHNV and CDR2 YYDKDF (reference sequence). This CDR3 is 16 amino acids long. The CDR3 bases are TGTGCCACCAGCAGAGGGGTCACCCCACCCGACAATGAGCAGTTCTTC. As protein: CATSRGVTPPDNEQFF.

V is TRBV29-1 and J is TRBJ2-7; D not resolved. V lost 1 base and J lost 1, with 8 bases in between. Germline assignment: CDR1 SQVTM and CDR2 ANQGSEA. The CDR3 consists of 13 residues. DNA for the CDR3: TGCAGCGTTGAAGGTGGAATATCCTACGAGCAGTACTTC. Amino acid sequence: CSVEGGISYEQYF.

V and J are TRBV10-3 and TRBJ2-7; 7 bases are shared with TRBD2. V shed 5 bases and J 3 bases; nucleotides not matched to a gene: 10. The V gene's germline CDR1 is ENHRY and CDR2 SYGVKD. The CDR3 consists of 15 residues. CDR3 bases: TGTGCCATCAGTCCTCCGGGAGGCAGATTCTACGAGCAGTACTTC. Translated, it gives CAISPPGGRFYEQYF.

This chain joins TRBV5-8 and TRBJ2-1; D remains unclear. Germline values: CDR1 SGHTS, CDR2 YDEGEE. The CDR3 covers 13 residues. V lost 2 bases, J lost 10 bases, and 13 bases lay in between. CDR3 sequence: CASSLASLGEQFF. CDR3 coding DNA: TGTGCCAGCAGCTTAGCCAGTCTAGGAGAGCAGTTCTTC.

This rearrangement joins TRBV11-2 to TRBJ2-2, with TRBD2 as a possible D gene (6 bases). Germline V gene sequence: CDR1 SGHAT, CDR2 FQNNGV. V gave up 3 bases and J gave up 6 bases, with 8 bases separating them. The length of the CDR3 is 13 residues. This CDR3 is CASSFWGAGELFF. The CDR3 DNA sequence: TGTGCCAGCAGCTTTTGGGGGGCCGGGGAGCTGTTTTTT.

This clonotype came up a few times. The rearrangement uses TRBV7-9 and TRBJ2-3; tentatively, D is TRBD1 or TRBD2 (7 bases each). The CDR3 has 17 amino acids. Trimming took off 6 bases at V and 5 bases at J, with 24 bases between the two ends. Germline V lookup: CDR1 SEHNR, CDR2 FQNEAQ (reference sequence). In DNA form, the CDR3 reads TGTGCCAGCAGTTCCCCCCAGGGGGGGTTTCTCGTAGATACGCAGTATTTT. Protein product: CASSSPQGGFLVDTQYF.

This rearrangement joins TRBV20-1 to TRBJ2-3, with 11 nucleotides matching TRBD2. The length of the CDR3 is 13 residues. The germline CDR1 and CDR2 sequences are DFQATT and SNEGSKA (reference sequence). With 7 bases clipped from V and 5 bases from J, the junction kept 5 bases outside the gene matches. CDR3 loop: CSVAGGRVDTQYF. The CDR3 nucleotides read TGCAGTGTAGCGGGGGGGCGAGTAGATACGCAGTATTTT.

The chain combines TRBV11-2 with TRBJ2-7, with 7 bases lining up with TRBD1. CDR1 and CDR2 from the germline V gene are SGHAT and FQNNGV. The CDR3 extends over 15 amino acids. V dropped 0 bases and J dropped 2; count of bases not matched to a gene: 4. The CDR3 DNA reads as TGTGCCAGCAGCTTAGACCCAACAGGGGCCTACGAGCAGTACTTC. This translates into CASSLDPTGAYEQYF.

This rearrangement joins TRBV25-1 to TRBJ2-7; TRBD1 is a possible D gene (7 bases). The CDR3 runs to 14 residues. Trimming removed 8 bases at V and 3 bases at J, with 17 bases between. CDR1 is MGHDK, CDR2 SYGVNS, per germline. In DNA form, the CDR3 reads TGTGCCAGCGTTGAAGGGGGGACAGTCTACGAGCAGTACTTC. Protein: CASVEGGTVYEQYF.

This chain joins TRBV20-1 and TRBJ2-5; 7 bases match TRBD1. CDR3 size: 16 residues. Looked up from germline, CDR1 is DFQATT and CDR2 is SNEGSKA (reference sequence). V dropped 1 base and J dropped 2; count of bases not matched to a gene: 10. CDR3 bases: TGCAGTGCTAGAGTTTTGGGGGTGACAGGGCAAGAGACCCAGTACTTC. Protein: CSARVLGVTGQETQYF.

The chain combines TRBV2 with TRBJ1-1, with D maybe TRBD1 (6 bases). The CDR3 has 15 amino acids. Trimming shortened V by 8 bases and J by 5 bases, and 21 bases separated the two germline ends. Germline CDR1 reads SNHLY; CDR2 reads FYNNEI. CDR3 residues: CASQRITTGWTEAFF. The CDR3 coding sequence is TGTGCCAGCCAACGGATTACCACAGGGTGGACTGAAGCTTTCTTT. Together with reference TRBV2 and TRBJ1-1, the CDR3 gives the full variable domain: EPEVTQTPSHQVTQMGQEVILRCVPISNHLYFYWYRQILGQKVEFLVSFYNNEISEKSEIFDDQFSVERPDGSNFTLKIRSTKLEDSAMYFCASQRITTGWTEAFFGQGTRLTVV.

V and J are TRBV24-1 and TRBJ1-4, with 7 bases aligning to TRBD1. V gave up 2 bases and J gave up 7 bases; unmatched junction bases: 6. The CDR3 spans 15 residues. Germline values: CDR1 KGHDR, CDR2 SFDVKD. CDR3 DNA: TGTGCCACCAGTGATTCCGGGACAGTGCCTGAAAAACTGTTTTTT. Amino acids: CATSDSGTVPEKLFF.

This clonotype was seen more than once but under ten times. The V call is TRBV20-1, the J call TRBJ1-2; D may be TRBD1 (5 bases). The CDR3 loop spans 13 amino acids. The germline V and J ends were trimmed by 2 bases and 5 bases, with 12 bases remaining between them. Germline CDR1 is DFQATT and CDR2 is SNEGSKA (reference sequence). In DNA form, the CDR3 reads TGCAGTGCTAGATCCCCCGGGGGGTATGGCTACACCTTC. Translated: CSARSPGGYGYTF.

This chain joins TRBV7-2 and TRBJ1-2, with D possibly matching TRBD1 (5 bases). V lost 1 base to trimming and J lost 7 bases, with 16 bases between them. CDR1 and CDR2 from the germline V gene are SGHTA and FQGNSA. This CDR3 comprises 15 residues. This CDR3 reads CASSLGGDPIFGYTF. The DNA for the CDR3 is TGTGCCAGCAGCTTAGGGGGGGACCCGATATTTGGCTACACCTTC.

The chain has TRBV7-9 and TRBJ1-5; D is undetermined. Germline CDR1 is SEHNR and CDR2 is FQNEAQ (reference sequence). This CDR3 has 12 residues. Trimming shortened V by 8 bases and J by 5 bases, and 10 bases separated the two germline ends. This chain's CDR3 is CASAREDQPQHF. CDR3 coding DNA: TGTGCCAGCGCGAGGGAAGATCAGCCCCAGCATTTT.

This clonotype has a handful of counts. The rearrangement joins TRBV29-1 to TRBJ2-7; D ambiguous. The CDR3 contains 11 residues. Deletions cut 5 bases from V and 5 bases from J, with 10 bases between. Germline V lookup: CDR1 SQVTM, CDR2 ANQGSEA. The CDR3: CSVNTVDEQYF. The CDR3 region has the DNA TGCAGCGTTAATACGGTGGACGAGCAGTACTTC.

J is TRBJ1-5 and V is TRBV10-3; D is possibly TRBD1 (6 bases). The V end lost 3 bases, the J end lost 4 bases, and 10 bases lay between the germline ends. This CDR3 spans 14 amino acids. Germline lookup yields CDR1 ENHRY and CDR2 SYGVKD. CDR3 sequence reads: CAISEGQSNQPQHF. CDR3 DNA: TGTGCCATCAGTGAAGGACAGAGTAATCAGCCCCAGCATTTT.

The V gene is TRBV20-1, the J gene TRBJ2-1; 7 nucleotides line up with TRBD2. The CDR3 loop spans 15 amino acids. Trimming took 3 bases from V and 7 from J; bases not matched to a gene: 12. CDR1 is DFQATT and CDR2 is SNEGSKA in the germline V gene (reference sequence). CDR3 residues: CSARTLAVLGNEQFF. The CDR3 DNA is TGCAGTGCTAGGACCCTAGCGGTCTTGGGTAATGAGCAGTTCTTC.

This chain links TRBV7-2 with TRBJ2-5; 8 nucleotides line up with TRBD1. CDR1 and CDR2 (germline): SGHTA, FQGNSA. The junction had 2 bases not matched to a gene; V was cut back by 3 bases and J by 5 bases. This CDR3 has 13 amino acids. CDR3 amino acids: CASSLDRVETQYF. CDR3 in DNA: TGTGCCAGCAGCTTGGACAGGGTGGAGACCCAGTACTTC. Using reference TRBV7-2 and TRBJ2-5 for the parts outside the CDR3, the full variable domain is GAGVSQSPSNKVTEKGKDVELRCDPISGHTALYWYRQSLGQGLEFLIYFQGNSAPDKSGLPSDRFSAERTGGSVSTLTIQRTQQEDSAVYLCASSLDRVETQYFGPGTRLLVL.

CDR3 in amino acids: CASSESYSPLHF. CDR3 DNA: TGCGCCAGCAGTGAGTCGTATTCACCCCTCCACTTT. This rearrangement joins TRBV10-1 to TRBJ1-6; D gene unclear. CDR1 is WNHNN and CDR2 is SYGVQD in the germline V gene (reference sequence). Deletions cut 0 bases from V and 8 bases from J, with 2 bases between. The CDR3 consists of 12 residues.

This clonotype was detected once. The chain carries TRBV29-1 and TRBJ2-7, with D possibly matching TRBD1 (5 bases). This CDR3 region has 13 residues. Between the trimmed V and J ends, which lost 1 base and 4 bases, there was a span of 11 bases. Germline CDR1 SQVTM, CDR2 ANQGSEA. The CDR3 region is CSVEGGKGYEQYF. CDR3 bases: TGCAGCGTTGAAGGGGGCAAGGGGTACGAGCAGTACTTC.

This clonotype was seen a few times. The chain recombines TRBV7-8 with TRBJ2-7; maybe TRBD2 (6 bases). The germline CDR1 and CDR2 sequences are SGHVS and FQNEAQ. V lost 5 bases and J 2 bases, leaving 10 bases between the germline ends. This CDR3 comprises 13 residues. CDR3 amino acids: CASSPGLPYEQYF. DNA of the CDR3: TGTGCCAGCAGCCCGGGACTGCCCTACGAGCAGTACTTC. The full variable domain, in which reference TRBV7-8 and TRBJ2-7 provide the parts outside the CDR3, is GAGVSQSPRYKVAKRGQDVALRCDPISGHVSLFWYQQALGQGPEFLTYFQNEAQLDKSGLPSDRFFAERPEGSVSTLKIQRTQQEDSAVYLCASSPGLPYEQYFGPGTRLTVT.

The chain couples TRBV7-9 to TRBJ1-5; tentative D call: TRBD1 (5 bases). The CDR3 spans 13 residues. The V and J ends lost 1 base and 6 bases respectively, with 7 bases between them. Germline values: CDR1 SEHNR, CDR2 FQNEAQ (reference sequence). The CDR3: CASSLVGGQPQHF. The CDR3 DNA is TGTGCCAGCAGCTTAGTGGGGGGTCAGCCCCAGCATTTT.

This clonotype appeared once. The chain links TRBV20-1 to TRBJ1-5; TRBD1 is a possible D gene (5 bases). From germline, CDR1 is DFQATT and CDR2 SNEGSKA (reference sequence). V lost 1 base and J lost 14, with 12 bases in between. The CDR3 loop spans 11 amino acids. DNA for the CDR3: TGCAGTGCTAGAGTGACAGACTACGAGCATTTT. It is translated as CSARVTDYEHF.